The subject of this entry is one TCR beta chain. No antigen is known for it. The sample comes from a study of OX40 agonist ivuxolimab in advanced cancers. Across the whole study: Patients undergoing dose escalation presented with hepatocellular carcinoma, melanoma, renal cell or head and neck cancer.

Germline values: CDR1 GTSNPN, CDR2 SVGIG (reference sequence). The V end lost 3 bases, the J end lost 3 bases, and 18 bases lay between the germline ends. The CDR3 is 15 residues long. Measured with immunoSEQ multiplex PCR; TCRdb has only the in-frame clones, and not every one. This table holds about 110,000 clones, 90% found once. Study conclusions and caveats: In general, CD8+ T cells held more expanded clones than CD4+ did, on average.

The TCR was taken from an adult with an advanced solid tumor such as melanoma, head and neck, liver or kidney cancer. Sequenced material: CD4+ or CD8+ T cells sorted from blood, taken in a trial of the OX40 agonist ivuxolimab. This chain joins TRBV30 and TRBJ2-7; D perhaps matches TRBD1 (5 bases). Here the CDR3 reads CAWRGSAGSFYEQYF. The CDR3 nucleotides are TGTGCCTGGAGGGGTTCGGCAGGGTCATTCTACGAGCAGTACTTC.